The T cell receptor beta chain under discussion was sequenced for a study of naive and memory T cell subsets. This clonotype was counted many times. Its antigen remains unknown. Study findings and constraints: TCR abundance followed a power law differing between naive and memory subsets. From naive to CM, EM and EMRA, diversity decreased and Gini increased.

Both TRBC1 and TRBC2 were covered by a beta constant-region primer of two equimolar oligonucleotides. In TCRdb, the UMI-ligation and nested PCR reads were re-called with MiXCR into one record per CDR3 protein. The sample contains thousands of distinct CDR3 sequences, 7.3% of which appear only once. The source material was effector memory CD8+ T cells from blood. The subset was: effector memory, CD45RA- CD27-. This receptor was identified in a human donor in good health.

As DNA, the CDR3 is TGCAGTGCTAGAGAAGGTACGGGACCCAGCAATGAGCAGTTCTTC. Translated: CSAREGTGPSNEQFF. The V and J genes are TRBV20-1 and TRBJ2-1, with D perhaps assigned TRBD1 or TRBD2 (5 bases each). Germline CDR1 DFQATT, CDR2 SNEGSKA (reference sequence). CDR3 size: 15 residues. V was clipped by 0 bases and J by 6 bases, with 15 bases between them.